This T cell receptor beta chain is drawn from a study of blood T cells in healthy people across ages. A second PCR of 7 to 11 cycles used a sample-barcoded 5' primer and a J-beta primer mix. TCRdb re-called the 5' RACE reads with MiXCR, one entry per CDR3 protein. The data show around 1.7 million distinct CDR3 sequences, over 25% seen once. There are many counts of this clonotype. Antigen: not known. Germline CDR1 is SQVTM and CDR2 is ANQGSEA. This CDR3 has 14 amino acids. V was clipped by 4 bases and J by 0 bases, with 10 bases between them. Whole-study findings and limits: The recorded TCR beta diversity per million T cells decreased in a roughly linear manner with age.

J is TRBJ2-1 and V is TRBV29-1; D perhaps matches TRBD2 (5 bases). The receptor was derived from a woman aged 25 to 39 in good health. The sample taken for sequencing was blood. The CDR3 region has the DNA TGCAGCGTTGTTCGAGGGAGCTCCTACAATGAGCAGTTCTTC. This translates into CSVVRGSSYNEQFF.